Below, 31 T cell receptor beta chains from the same sample are listed, as sequenced in a study of blood T cells in healthy people across ages (dated by TCRdb to about 2015). The library was prepared using 5' RACE. The listed sequencing device is Illumina HiSeq 2500. A second PCR of roughly 6 to 11 cycles was run with a J-beta primer mix and a sample-barcoded 5' primer. TCRdb trimmed public reads at Q25 via fastp, called clones via MiXCR and kept in-frame beta chains. Rows with a matching CDR3 protein are joined into one entry that keeps the most common DNA and genes. Recorded for this sample are about 720,000 distinct CDR3 sequences; around a quarter of them occurred a single time. Of the sample, under 4.5% is held by the ten largest clones. This sample also appeared in a second study, on T cells of mothers and their children.

Sequenced material: blood. All receptors derive from a boy aged 5 to 17 in good health.

As to this clonotype: One end of the junction fails to match germline, which may point to a read error. CDR3 DNA: TGTGCCAGCAGTGAAGCCGGGCGGTTGAGCACAGATCCGCAGTATTTT. It specifies CASSEAGRLSTDPQYF. The chain is built from TRBV6-1 and TRBJ2-3; no clear D. CDR1 and CDR2 from the germline V gene are MNHNS and SASEGT. The CDR3 is 16 amino acids.

The rearrangement links TRBV9 to TRBJ2-7, with 8 bases aligning to TRBD1. This CDR3 has 16 amino acids. The V gene's germline CDR1 is SGDLS and CDR2 YYNGEE. J gave up 3 bases and V 2 bases, and 10 bases lay outside the gene matches. CDR3 nucleotides: TGTGCCAGCAGCGTGGGTACCGGGACAGGACTCTACGAGCAGTACTTC. Its protein product is CASSVGTGTGLYEQYF.

Concerning this clonotype itself: The junction departs from germline at one end; a sequencing error may be responsible. The rearrangement joins TRBV6-5 to TRBJ2-3, with 14 bases that match TRBD2. The CDR3 spans 16 residues. CDR1 and CDR2 from the germline V gene are MNHEY and SVGAGI. CDR3: CASNYGTSGRTDTQYF. Here the CDR3 DNA reads TGTGCCAGCAATTACGGGACTAGCGGGAGAACAGATACGCAGTATTTT.

On this clonotype itself: One base away lies a much larger clone, so this may be a sequencing read error. The V and J genes are TRBV4-3 and TRBJ2-3; D remains unclear. Germline-derived CDR1 and CDR2 are LGHNA and YSLEER. The CDR3 covers 14 residues. Trimming pared 4 bases from V and 4 bases from J, leaving 12 bases between. The CDR3 DNA sequence: TGCGCCAGCAGCCGCCGACTCGCCGCAGATACGCAGTATTTT. Translation: CASSRRLAADTQYF.

V is TRBV7-6 and J is TRBJ2-7; D is possibly TRBD1 or TRBD2 (5 bases each). Between the trimmed V and J ends, which lost 0 bases and 2 bases, there was a span of 11 bases. This CDR3 contains 15 residues. CDR1 and CDR2 (germline): SGHVS, FNYEAQ. The CDR3 coding sequence is TGTGCCAGCAGCTTAGCCGGGGACGCTACCTACGAGCAGTACTTC. This encodes CASSLAGDATYEQYF.

This chain connects TRBV6-1 to TRBJ1-1; D perhaps matches TRBD1 (6 bases). Between the trimmed V and J ends, which lost 7 bases and 1 base, there was a span of 16 bases. Germline V CDR1 and CDR2: MNHNS, SASEGT. The CDR3 sequence is 15 residues long. The CDR3 DNA reads as TGTGCCAGCAACCACCTGACAGGAGGGAACACTGAAGCTTTCTTT. This encodes CASNHLTGGNTEAFF.

The chain links TRBV3-1 to TRBJ2-7, with D perhaps TRBD2 (6 bases). The CDR3 spans 14 residues. Germline CDR1 reads LGHDT; CDR2 reads YNNKEL (reference sequence). Trimming removed 3 bases at V and 6 bases at J, with 15 bases between. The CDR3 DNA follows: TGTGCCAGCAGCCAGACCACGGGAGATATCGAGCAGTACTTC. Translation gives CASSQTTGDIEQYF.

On this clonotype: This CDR3 is missing its conserved last phenylalanine or tryptophan, likely due to a read error. The CDR3 region has the DNA TGTGCCAGCAGTTTAGCAGGGGGCTCGCAGACCCAGTACTGC. This codes for CASSLAGGSQTQYC. V usage is TRBV9 and J usage is TRBJ2-5; 8 nucleotides match TRBD1. V gave up 5 bases and J gave up 6 bases; unmatched junction bases: 9. CDR1 SGDLS and CDR2 YYNGEE come from the germline V gene. The CDR3 consists of 14 residues.

The chain couples TRBV7-2 to TRBJ2-5; D possibly corresponds to TRBD2 (7 bases). Germline V lookup: CDR1 SGHTA, CDR2 FQGNSA. There are 15 residues in the CDR3. Deletions cut 2 bases from V and 5 bases from J, with 15 bases between. The CDR3 nucleotides are TGTGCCAGCAGCTTACTCTGGCGGGGGCGGGAGACCCAGTACTTC. It specifies CASSLLWRGRETQYF.

The V gene is TRBV10-2, the J gene TRBJ2-5, with D unresolved. Germline V gives CDR1 WSHSY, CDR2 SAAADI. With 2 bases removed from V and 6 bases from J, the gap between germline ends came to 13 bases. This CDR3 is 14 amino acids long. CDR3 coding DNA: TGCGCCAGCAGTGAGGTCGATGGTTGGAAGACCCAGTACTTC. It specifies CASSEVDGWKTQYF.

This chain links TRBV6-6 with TRBJ2-7, with 9 nucleotides matching TRBD1. This CDR3 is 13 amino acids long. The V gene's germline CDR1 is MNHNY and CDR2 SVGAGI (reference sequence). V trimming: 7 bases; J trimming: 1 base; junction bases outside the gene matches: 2. The CDR3 is CASKGQGSYEQYF. In DNA, the CDR3 is TGTGCCAGCAAGGGACAGGGTTCCTACGAGCAGTACTTC.

The chain is built from TRBV18 and TRBJ2-1, with 8 bases lining up with TRBD1. Judging by the DNA end, TRBJ2-5 fits better; the J call may be wrong. The germline CDR1 and CDR2 sequences are KGHSH and LQKENI. The CDR3 contains 15 residues. CDR3 region: CASSHGGQGKETQYF. The CDR3 coding sequence is TGTGCCAGCTCACACGGAGGACAGGGAAAAGAGACCCAGTACTTC.

The chain employs TRBV6-5 and TRBJ2-5; a weak D match, TRBD2 (5 bases). CDR1 and CDR2 from the germline V gene are MNHEY and SVGAGI. The CDR3 consists of 14 residues. V dropped 5 bases and J dropped 2 bases, with 12 bases sitting between them. The CDR3 sequence is CASSIRTGQETQYF. The CDR3 nucleotides read TGTGCCAGCAGTATCAGGACGGGACAAGAGACCCAGTACTTC.

The rearrangement uses TRBV5-1 and TRBJ2-1, with D possibly TRBD1 on 6 matching bases. The length of the CDR3 is 14 residues. CDR1 is SGHRS, CDR2 YFSETQ, per germline. Trimming took 5 bases from V and 2 from J, leaving 11 bases between them. The CDR3, as DNA: TGCGCCAGCAGTTCGACAGGTCCCTACAATGAGCAGTTCTTC. This translates into CASSSTGPYNEQFF.

The chain uses TRBV7-8 and TRBJ2-1; 10 nucleotides line up with TRBD2. The germline gives CDR1 SGHVS, CDR2 FQNEAQ. V lost 2 bases and J lost 5; bases outside the gene matches: 3. There are 15 residues in the CDR3. CDR3 coding DNA: TGTGCCAGCAGCTTACTAGCGGGAGTCGACAATGAGCAGTTCTTC. Its translation is CASSLLAGVDNEQFF.

The genes are TRBV19 and TRBJ1-1, with D unresolved. The germline V gene encodes CDR1 LNHDA and CDR2 SQIVND (reference sequence). This CDR3 has 16 amino acids. DNA of the CDR3: TGTGTGCTTAGTATCGAAAGATTGGGAACGAACACTGAAGCTTTCTTT. This encodes CVLSIERLGTNTEAFF.

The chain carries TRBV29-1 and TRBJ2-7; 9 bases map to TRBD1. The V gene end was trimmed by 6 bases and the J gene end by 0 bases; junction bases not matched to a gene: 6. Germline lookup yields CDR1 SQVTM and CDR2 ANQGSEA. This CDR3 has 14 residues. The CDR3 DNA reads as TGCAGCGTCGGGACAGGGCTTAGCTCCTACGAGCAGTACTTC. It is translated as CSVGTGLSSYEQYF.

This clonotype has just a few counts. The V call is TRBV7-2, the J call TRBJ2-7; 12 bases agree with TRBD2. The germline V gene encodes CDR1 SGHTA and CDR2 FQGNSA. The CDR3 spans 17 residues. With V trimmed by 5 bases and J by 3 bases, 11 bases remained unmatched. This chain's CDR3 is CASSLPSQGLAGYEQYF. The CDR3 nucleotides are TGTGCCAGCAGCCTCCCGTCCCAGGGACTAGCGGGCTACGAGCAGTACTTC. Complete variable domain (other parts from reference TRBV7-2 and TRBJ2-7): GAGVSQSPSNKVTEKGKDVELRCDPISGHTALYWYRQSLGQGLEFLIYFQGNSAPDKSGLPSDRFSAERTGGSVSTLTIQRTQQEDSAVYLCASSLPSQGLAGYEQYFGPGTRLTVT.

V and J are TRBV13 and TRBJ2-5; 7 positions agree with TRBD1. Trimming took 5 bases from V and 1 from J; bases not matched to a gene: 4. There are 14 residues in the CDR3. Germline lookup yields CDR1 PRHDT and CDR2 FYEKMQ (reference sequence). The CDR3 is CASSVGQFQETQYF. CDR3 nucleotide sequence: TGTGCCAGCAGCGTGGGACAGTTCCAAGAGACCCAGTACTTC.

This clonotype showed up just a few times. J is TRBJ1-1 and V is TRBV4-3, with D maybe TRBD1 (6 bases). Germline V gives CDR1 LGHNA, CDR2 YSLEER. V lost 0 bases, J lost 3 bases, and 8 bases lay in between. CDR3 length: 14 amino acids. The DNA of the CDR3 is TGCGCCAGCAGCCAAGATCAGGGGTACACTGAAGCTTTCTTT. Encoded protein: CASSQDQGYTEAFF.

This chain uses TRBV6-2 or TRBV6-3 with TRBJ2-1, with TRBD2 matching 10 bases. The CDR3 contains 15 residues. Germline CDR1 and CDR2: MNHEY and SVGEGT. Trimming took 3 bases from V and 6 from J; bases not matched to a gene: 5. The CDR3 spells CASSYPLAGVNEQFF. CDR3 DNA sequence: TGTGCCAGCAGTTATCCCCTAGCGGGGGTCAATGAGCAGTTCTTC.

A few counts support this clonotype. The CDR3 is CSVAPLAAKNIQYF. DNA for the CDR3: TGCAGCGTTGCCCCACTAGCGGCCAAAAACATTCAGTACTTC. The chain links TRBV29-1 to TRBJ2-4; TRBD2 agrees at 7 bases. The CDR3 has 14 residues. The germline V gene has CDR1 SQVTM and CDR2 ANQGSEA. The V and J ends lost 4 bases and 1 base, in that order; junction bases with no gene match: 4.

This clonotype has only a few counts. The genes are TRBV29-1 and TRBJ2-1, with D tentatively TRBD2 (6 bases). This CDR3 spans 13 amino acids. CDR1 is SQVTM, CDR2 ANQGSEA, per germline. V was trimmed by 8 bases and J by 5 bases, leaving 16 bases between them. This CDR3 is CSLGWGGDNEQFF. As DNA, the CDR3 is TGCAGCCTCGGTTGGGGCGGGGACAATGAGCAGTTCTTC.

This clonotype was seen a handful of times. A junction boundary mismatches the germline segment, possibly from a read error. The rearrangement uses TRBV5-1 and TRBJ2-5; D not certain. The J call is doubtful: the DNA matches TRBJ2-1 better. Germline V gives CDR1 SGHRS, CDR2 YFSETQ. There are 11 residues in the CDR3. The CDR3 region is CAGSLAYEQFF. CDR3 bases: TGCGCCGGCAGCTTGGCCTATGAGCAGTTCTTC.

The V gene is TRBV4-3, the J gene TRBJ2-1; 7 bases match TRBD2. Germline CDR1 reads LGHNA; CDR2 reads YSLEER. V shed 2 bases, J shed 9 bases, and the junction held 10 bases outside the gene matches. The CDR3 runs to 15 residues. The CDR3 DNA follows: TGCGCCAGCAGCCAATCTCGCGGGAGTCCGAGTGAGCAGTTCTTC. Translating it yields CASSQSRGSPSEQFF.

This clonotype showed up just a few times. The chain couples TRBV20-1 to TRBJ2-5, with D possibly being TRBD2 (5 bases). Matching the DNA end better, TRBJ2-7 makes the J call doubtful. Germline CDR1 reads DFQATT; CDR2 reads SNEGSKA (reference sequence). The CDR3 is made up of 12 amino acids. CDR3 bases: TGCAGTGGACGAGGGTCCACCTACGAGCAGTACTTC. It encodes CSGRGSTYEQYF.

The J gene is TRBJ1-5, the V gene TRBV2; possible D gene TRBD1, 5 bases. In germline, CDR1 is SNHLY, CDR2 FYNNEI. Trimming removed 8 bases at V and 0 bases at J, with 11 bases between. This CDR3 region has 14 residues. CDR3 residues: CASGGGNSNQPQHF. The CDR3 nucleotides read TGTGCCAGCGGGGGGGGGAATAGCAATCAGCCCCAGCATTTT.

The genes are TRBV29-1 and TRBJ2-1; 9 bases are a match to TRBD1. The DNA matches TRBJ2-7 better at its end, which makes the J call doubtful. Germline V gives CDR1 SQVTM, CDR2 ANQGSEA. This CDR3 contains 11 residues. CDR3 region: CSVTGGWEQYF. The CDR3 region has the DNA TGCAGCGTTACAGGGGGCTGGGAGCAGTACTTC.

The rearrangement joins TRBV6-1 to TRBJ2-1; D perhaps matches TRBD1 (6 bases). This CDR3 is 13 amino acids long. Germline V gene data show CDR1 as MNHNS and CDR2 as SASEGT. With 8 bases removed from V and 3 bases from J, the gap between germline ends came to 11 bases. The chain's CDR3 is CASQGTDYNEQFF. CDR3 DNA sequence: TGTGCCAGCCAGGGGACGGACTACAATGAGCAGTTCTTC.

This chain joins TRBV7-6 and TRBJ2-1, with 10 bases fitting TRBD2. Germline V gives CDR1 SGHVS, CDR2 FNYEAQ. This CDR3 has 14 residues. The J segment lost 10 bases and the V segment lost 5 bases, leaving 8 bases of the junction unmatched. The CDR3 protein is CASSPSRAGGEQFF. DNA of the CDR3: TGTGCCAGCAGCCCTAGTCGAGCGGGAGGGGAGCAGTTCTTC.

This clonotype has a handful of counts. This chain uses TRBV4-3 with TRBJ2-5; 9 nucleotides match TRBD2. Trimming took 4 bases from V and 5 from J; bases not matched to a gene: 11. Germline values: CDR1 LGHNA, CDR2 YSLEER. The CDR3 has 16 residues. CDR3 protein: CASSLSAGGPGETQYF. The CDR3 DNA sequence: TGCGCCAGCAGCCTTTCGGCGGGGGGGCCGGGGGAGACCCAGTACTTC.